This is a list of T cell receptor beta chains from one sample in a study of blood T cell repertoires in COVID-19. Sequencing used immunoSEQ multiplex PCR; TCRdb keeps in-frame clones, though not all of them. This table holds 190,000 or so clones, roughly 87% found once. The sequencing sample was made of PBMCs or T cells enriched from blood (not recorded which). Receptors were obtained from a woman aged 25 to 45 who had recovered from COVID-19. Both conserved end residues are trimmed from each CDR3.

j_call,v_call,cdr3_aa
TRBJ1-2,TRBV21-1,ASTPPLWEGYT
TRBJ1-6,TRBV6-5,ASSYRTGGSPLH
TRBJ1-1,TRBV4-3,ASSQDSFGRMAF
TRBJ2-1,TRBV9,ASSVGDRDNEQF
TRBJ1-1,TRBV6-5,ASSERRGGAF
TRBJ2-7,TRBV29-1,SVEIADSYEQY
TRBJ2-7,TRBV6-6,ASLRPGTASYEQY
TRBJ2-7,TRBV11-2,ASSLINSYEQY
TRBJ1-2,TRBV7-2,ASSLERGANYGYT
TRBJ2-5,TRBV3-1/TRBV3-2,ASSQGTSGEETQY
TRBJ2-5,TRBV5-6,ASSLQGTPETQY
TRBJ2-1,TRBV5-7,ASSLMGIAGPSYNEQF
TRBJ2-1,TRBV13,ASSYAGTSNNEQF
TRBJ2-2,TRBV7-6,ASSLVTGTSGDPGELF
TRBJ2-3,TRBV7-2,ASSVGGSGGWDTQY
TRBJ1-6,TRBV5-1,ASSWQGGNSPLH
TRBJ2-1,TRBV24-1,ATSDFQTSGNYNEQF
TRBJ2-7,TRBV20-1,SARTGYEQY
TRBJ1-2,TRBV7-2,ASSLGRGRTYGYT
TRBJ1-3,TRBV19,ASSIAGAGNTIY
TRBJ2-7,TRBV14,ASSQVAGNYEQY
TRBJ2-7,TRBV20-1,SASDGQRYYEQY
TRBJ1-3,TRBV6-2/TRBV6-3,ASSYSKLRPGSGNTIY
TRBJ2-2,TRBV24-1,ATSDPGQGNTGELF
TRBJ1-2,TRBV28,ASRGTALNYGYT
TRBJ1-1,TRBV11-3,ASSLSPAGRTEAF
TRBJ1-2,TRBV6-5,ASSYGRINYGYT
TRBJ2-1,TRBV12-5,ASGLARFRDRGYNEQF
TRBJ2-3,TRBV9,ASSPQGGGFTDTQY
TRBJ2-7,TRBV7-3,ASSLSFPGYEQY
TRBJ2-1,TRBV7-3,TSSLTPGQGNNEQF
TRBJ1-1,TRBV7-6,ASSSTLGTGVNTEAF
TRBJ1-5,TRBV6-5,ASSSTDRENQPQH
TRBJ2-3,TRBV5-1,ASSLSSGVTDTQY
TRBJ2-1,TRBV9,ASSVFSGRADEQF
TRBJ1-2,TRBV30,AWRGQGIYYGYT
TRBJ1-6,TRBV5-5,ASSPTPGQETSPLH
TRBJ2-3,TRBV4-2,ASSQDRLAPTDTQY
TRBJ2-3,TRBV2,ASSRRGAIPLTQY
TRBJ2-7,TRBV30,AWSLGPRTNYEQY
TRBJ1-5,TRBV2,ASSEEQGSNQPQH
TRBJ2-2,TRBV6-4,ASSDSQRETAGELF
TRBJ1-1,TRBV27,ASSPGHMNTEAF
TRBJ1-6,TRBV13,ASSKTGTPGGSPLH
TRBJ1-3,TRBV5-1,ASSLAKSSGNTIY
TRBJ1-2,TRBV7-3,ASSPDSNYGYT
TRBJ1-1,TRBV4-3,ASSQDWQAEAF
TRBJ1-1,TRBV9,ASSVGEGLQAF
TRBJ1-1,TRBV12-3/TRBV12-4,ASSFRSTEAF
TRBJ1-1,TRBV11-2,ASSLARSNTEAF
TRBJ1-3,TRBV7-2,ASSYRGAGNTIY
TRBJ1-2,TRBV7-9,ASSEDREIRGYT
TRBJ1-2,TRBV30,AWSTTPDTGGYT
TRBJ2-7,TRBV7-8,ASSPGLAGSYEQY
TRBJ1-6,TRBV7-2,ASRTGINNSPLH